This T cell receptor (beta chain) was sequenced during a study of T cells in Graves' hyperthyroidism and ophthalmopathy. Study information: Any treatment followed the collection of peripheral blood at initial diagnosis. General study findings and limits: Ophthalmopathy onset followed model prediction by a median about 6.5 months.

In its sample, this clonotype was seen many times. Its antigen is not identified. The CDR3 extends over 15 amino acids. With 3 bases clipped from V and 5 bases from J, the junction kept 8 bases outside the gene matches. Per germline, CDR1 KGHSH and CDR2 LQKENI. TCR beta CDR3 sequences were amplified from RNA transcripts. A set of HTBI primers served as the primers for a first-round RT-PCR of the TCR CDR3. TCRdb independently ran MiXCR on the multiplex PCR reads; one entry per CDR3 protein. The data contain 250,000 to 300,000 distinct CDR3 sequences, 13% of them singletons. Patients having uncontrolled infection, another autoimmune disease, pregnancy or lactation were not included.

The chain combines TRBV18 with TRBJ2-3; 7 positions match TRBD1. Sequencing used blood. The sequence was obtained from a woman in her thirties with Graves' hyperthyroidism that later progressed to Graves' ophthalmopathy. CDR3: CASSPRQGEVDTQYF. The CDR3 nucleotides are TGTGCCAGCTCACCGAGACAGGGAGAGGTAGATACGCAGTATTTT.